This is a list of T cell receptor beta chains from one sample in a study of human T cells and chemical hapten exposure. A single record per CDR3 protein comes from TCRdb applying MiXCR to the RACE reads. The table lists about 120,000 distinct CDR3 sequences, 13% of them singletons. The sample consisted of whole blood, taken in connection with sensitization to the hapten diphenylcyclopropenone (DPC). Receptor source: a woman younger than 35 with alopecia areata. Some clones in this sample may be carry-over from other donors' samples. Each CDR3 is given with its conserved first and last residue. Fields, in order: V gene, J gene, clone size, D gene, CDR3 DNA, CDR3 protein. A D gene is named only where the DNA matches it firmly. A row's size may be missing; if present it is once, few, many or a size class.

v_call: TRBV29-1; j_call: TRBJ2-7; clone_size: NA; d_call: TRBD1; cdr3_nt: TGCAGCGTTGACCCCGACAGGGCCACCTACGAGCAGTACTTC; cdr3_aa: CSVDPDRATYEQYF
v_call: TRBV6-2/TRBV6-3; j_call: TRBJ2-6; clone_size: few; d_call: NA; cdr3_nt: TGTGCCAGCAGTTACTCGGCCCCCCCCGGGGCCAACGTCCTGACTTTC; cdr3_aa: CASSYSAPPGANVLTF
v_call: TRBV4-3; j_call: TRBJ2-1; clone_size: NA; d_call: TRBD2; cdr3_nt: TGCGCCAGCAGCCAAGACGTGATGTGGGCGGGGGGCTATCATGAGCAGTTCTTC; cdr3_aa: CASSQDVMWAGGYHEQFF
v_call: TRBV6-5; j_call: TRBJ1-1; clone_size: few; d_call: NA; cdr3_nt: TGTGCCAGCAGGCGGTCCTCAACAGGATCCCGCGACGCTTTCTTT; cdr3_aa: CASRRSSTGSRDAFF
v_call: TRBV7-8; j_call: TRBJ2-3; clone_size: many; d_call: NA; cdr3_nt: TGTGCCAGCAGCACCCGACAGGGCACAGATACGCAGTATTTT; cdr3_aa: CASSTRQGTDTQYF
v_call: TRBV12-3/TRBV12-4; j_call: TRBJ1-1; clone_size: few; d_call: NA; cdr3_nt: TGTGCCAGCAGTTTTAACGAGGTGGGCACTGAAGCTTTCTTT; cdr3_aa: CASSFNEVGTEAFF
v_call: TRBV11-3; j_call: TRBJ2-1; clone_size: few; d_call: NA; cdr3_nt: TGTGCCAGCAGCTTAGGGCGCGTCGGCCCCTACAATGAGCAGTTCTTC; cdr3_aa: CASSLGRVGPYNEQFF
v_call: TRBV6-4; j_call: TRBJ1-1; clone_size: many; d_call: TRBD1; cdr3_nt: TGTGCCAGCAGGGACGGGGACAGGGGAACTGAAGCTTTCTTT; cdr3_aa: CASRDGDRGTEAFF
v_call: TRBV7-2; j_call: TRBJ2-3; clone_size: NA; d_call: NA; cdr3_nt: TGTGCCAGCGGGCCCAGGGGCAAACACACAGATACGCAGTATTTT; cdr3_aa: CASGPRGKHTDTQYF
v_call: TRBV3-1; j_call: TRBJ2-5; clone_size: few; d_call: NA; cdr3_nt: TGTGCCAGCAGCCCCGGACCGGAAGAGACCCAGTACTTC; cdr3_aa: CASSPGPEETQYF
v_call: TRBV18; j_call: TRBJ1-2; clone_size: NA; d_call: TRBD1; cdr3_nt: TGTGCCAGCTCACCGATGACAGGGACGGTACAAGGCTACACCTTC; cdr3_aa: CASSPMTGTVQGYTF
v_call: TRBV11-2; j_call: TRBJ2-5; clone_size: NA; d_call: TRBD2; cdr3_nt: TGTGCCAGCAGCTCACCAGGACTAGCGGGACCATCCCGTGGGGAGACCCAGTACTTC; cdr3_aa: CASSSPGLAGPSRGETQYF
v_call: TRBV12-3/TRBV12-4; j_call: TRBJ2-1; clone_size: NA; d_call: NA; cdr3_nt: TGTGCCAGCAGTTTAAGTAAGGTGAATGAGCAGTTCTTC; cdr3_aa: CASSLSKVNEQFF
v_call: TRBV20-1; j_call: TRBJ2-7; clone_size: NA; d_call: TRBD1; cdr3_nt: TGCAGTGCTATCAGGACAGGGCGAAACGAGCAGTACTTC; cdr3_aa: CSAIRTGRNEQYF
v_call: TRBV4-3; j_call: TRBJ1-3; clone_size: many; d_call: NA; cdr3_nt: TGCGCCAGCAGCCAAGATCGAAGGGCAGTTGGAAACACCATATATTTT; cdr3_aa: CASSQDRRAVGNTIYF
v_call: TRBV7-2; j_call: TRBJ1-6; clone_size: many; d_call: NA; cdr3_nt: TGTGCCAGCAGCCTCTTGCAGGACAGATCACCCCTCCACTTT; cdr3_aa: CASSLLQDRSPLHF
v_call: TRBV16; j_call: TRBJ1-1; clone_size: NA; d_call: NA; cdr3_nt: TGTGCCAGCAGCCAAATGACAGGTTATCGGGACACTGAAGCTTTCTTT; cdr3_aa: CASSQMTGYRDTEAFF
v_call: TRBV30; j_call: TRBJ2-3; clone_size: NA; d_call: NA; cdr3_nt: TGTGCCTGGAGTGTCGGGACCGGAAGTGCAGATACGCAGTATTTT; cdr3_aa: CAWSVGTGSADTQYF
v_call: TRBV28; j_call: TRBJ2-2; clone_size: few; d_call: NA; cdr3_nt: TGTGCCAGCAGAGCAAAGGGTGGCGGGGAGCTGTTTTTT; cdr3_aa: CASRAKGGGELFF
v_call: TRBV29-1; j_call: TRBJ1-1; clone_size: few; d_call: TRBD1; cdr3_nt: TGCACCGTACGGCGGGACAGGGGCGGCCGGGAAGCTTTCTTT; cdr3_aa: CTVRRDRGGREAFF
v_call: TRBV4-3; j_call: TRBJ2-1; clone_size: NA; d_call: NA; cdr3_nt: TGCGCCAGCAGCCATACGGGGTCCAATGAGCAGTTCTTC; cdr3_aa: CASSHTGSNEQFF
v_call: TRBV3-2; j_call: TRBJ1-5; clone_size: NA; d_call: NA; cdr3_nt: TGTGCCAGCAGCCACAAGGGCAGGGGATCCGATCAGCCCCAGCATTTT; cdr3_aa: CASSHKGRGSDQPQHF
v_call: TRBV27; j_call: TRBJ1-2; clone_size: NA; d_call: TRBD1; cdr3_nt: TGTGCCAGCAGTTTATCTCTAACCTGGGGACAGGGAAATGGCTACACCTTC; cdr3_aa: CASSLSLTWGQGNGYTF
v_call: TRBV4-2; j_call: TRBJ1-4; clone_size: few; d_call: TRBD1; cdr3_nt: TGTGCCAGCAGCGGGACAGGGTCTAATGAAAAACTGTTTTTT; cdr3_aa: CASSGTGSNEKLFF
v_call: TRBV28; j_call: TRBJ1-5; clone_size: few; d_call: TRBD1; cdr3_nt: TGTGCCAGCAGACGCACAGGGGGAATTGGTCAGCCCCAGCATTTT; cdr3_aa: CASRRTGGIGQPQHF
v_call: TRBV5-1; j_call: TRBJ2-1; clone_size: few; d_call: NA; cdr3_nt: TGCGCCAGCAGCTTGACCAGGGGGGGCGGTTTGAATGAGCAGTTCTTC; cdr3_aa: CASSLTRGGGLNEQFF
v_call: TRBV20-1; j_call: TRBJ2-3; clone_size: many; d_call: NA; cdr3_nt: TGCAGTGCCGATGAGGCTAGCACAGATACGCAGTATTTT; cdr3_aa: CSADEASTDTQYF
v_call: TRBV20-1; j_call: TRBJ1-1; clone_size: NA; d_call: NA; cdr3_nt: TGCAGTGCTAGCCTGACAGGCATGAACACTGAAGCTTTCTTT; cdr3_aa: CSASLTGMNTEAFF
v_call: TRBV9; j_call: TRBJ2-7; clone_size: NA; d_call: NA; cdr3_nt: TGTGCCAGCAGCCACAACGCGGGCTACGAGCAGTACTTC; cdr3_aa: CASSHNAGYEQYF
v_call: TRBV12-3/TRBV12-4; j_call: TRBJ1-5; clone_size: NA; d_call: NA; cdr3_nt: NA; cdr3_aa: CASSPRAQVGLGNQPQQF
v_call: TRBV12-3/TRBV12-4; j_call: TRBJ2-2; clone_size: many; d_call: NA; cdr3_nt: TGTGCCAGCAGCCCTAGTGGGGAGCTGTTTTTT; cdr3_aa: CASSPSGELFF